The clone carrying this T cell receptor beta chain was recorded a few times. This specimen comes from a study of T cell repertoires in aging, cancer and after chemotherapy. CDR1 SGHTA and CDR2 FQGNSA come from the germline V gene. CDR3 length equals 13 residues. V gave up 6 bases and J gave up 7 bases, with 10 bases separating them. TCR beta rearrangements were amplified from peripheral blood genomic DNA. A mixed TRB-A/B primer pool amplified rearranged TRB by multiplex touch-down PCR. TCRdb used MiXCR to reprocess the multiplex PCR reads, holding one entry per CDR3 protein. The repertoire has approximately 4,900 distinct CDR3 sequences, approximately 26% of them found once; the top ten carry around 7.2%.

The chain couples TRBV7-2 to TRBJ1-6, with D perhaps matching TRBD1 (6 bases). The sequencing input was blood. The receptor comes from a human donor in good health. CDR3 nucleotide sequence: TGTGCCAGCAGACGAAGGGGGAATTCACCCCTCCACTTT. Its protein is CASRRRGNSPLHF.